These 19 T cell receptor beta chains were all obtained from the same sample, sequenced in a study of T cells in Graves' hyperthyroidism and ophthalmopathy. RNA transcripts yielded amplified TCR beta CDR3 regions. HTBI primers were employed in a first-round RT-PCR of the TCR CDR3. Each CDR3 protein is one row after TCRdb ran MiXCR on the multiplex PCR reads. This table has hundreds of thousands of distinct CDR3 sequences, 14% appearing once. Input material: blood. All receptors come from a woman aged 40-49 years with Graves' hyperthyroidism.

This clonotype was observed many times. This chain links TRBV20-1 with TRBJ1-5, with D maybe TRBD1 (5 bases). This CDR3 has 13 amino acids. Germline lookup yields CDR1 DFQATT and CDR2 SNEGSKA (reference sequence). V was pared by 7 bases and J by 3 bases, with 13 bases between. Written as DNA, the CDR3 is TGCAGTGGTGGACAAGCCTACAATCAGCCCCAGCATTTT. Translation: CSGGQAYNQPQHF.

A few counts support this clonotype. This CDR3 reads CAWRGQGPFFTF. DNA for the CDR3: TGTGCCTGGAGAGGTCAGGGCCCTTTTTTCACCTTC. The gene calls are TRBV30 and TRBJ1-2, with D perhaps TRBD1 (5 bases). Trimming took 3 bases from V and 13 from J, leaving 18 bases between them. CDR3 length: 12 residues. CDR1 GTSNPN and CDR2 SVGIG come from the germline V gene (reference sequence).

This clonotype has ten or more counts. The chain combines TRBV30 with TRBJ2-1; 10 bases line up with TRBD2. J lost 6 bases, V lost 5 bases, and 7 bases had no gene match. Germline V gene lookup returns CDR1 GTSNPN and CDR2 SVGIG (reference sequence). The CDR3 sequence is 14 residues long. CDR3 nucleotide sequence: TGTGCCTGGGAAGGACTAGCGGACCCCAATGAGCAGTTCTTC. Protein sequence: CAWEGLADPNEQFF.

This clonotype was counted ten times or more. The V call is TRBV5-1, the J call TRBJ2-1, with D maybe TRBD2 (6 bases). Germline CDR1 and CDR2: SGHRS and YFSETQ. Trimming cost V 0 bases and J 3 bases, with 10 bases left between them. The CDR3 consists of 15 residues. The chain's CDR3 is CASSLVAENYNEQFF. CDR3 coding DNA: TGCGCCAGCAGCTTGGTAGCGGAGAACTACAATGAGCAGTTCTTC. Full variable domain (rest looked up from reference TRBV5-1 and TRBJ2-1): KAGVTQTPRYLIKTRGQQVTLSCSPISGHRSVSWYQQTPGQGLQFLFEYFSETQRNKGNFPGRFSGRQFSNSRSEMNVSTLELGDSALYLCASSLVAENYNEQFFGPGTRLTVL.

There are many counts of this clonotype. The J gene is TRBJ2-2, the V gene TRBV2; TRBD2 agrees at 9 bases. CDR1 SNHLY and CDR2 FYNNEI come from the germline V gene. The trim removed 6 bases at V and 7 bases at J, leaving 3 bases unmatched. CDR3 size: 13 residues. The CDR3 coding sequence is TGTGCCAGCAGAGAACTAGCGGGCGGGGAGCTGTTTTTT. This encodes CASRELAGGELFF.

This clonotype was detected many times. The CDR3 reads CASSIGLAGGVNEQFF. CDR3 DNA: TGCGCCAGCAGCATCGGACTAGCGGGAGGGGTTAATGAGCAGTTCTTC. The chain joins TRBV5-1 to TRBJ2-1; 15 nucleotides agree with TRBD2. Germline loops: CDR1 SGHRS, CDR2 YFSETQ. With V trimmed by 4 bases and J by 7 bases, 6 bases remained unmatched. The CDR3 consists of 16 residues.

This clonotype has more than one count but fewer than ten. This chain uses TRBV7-3 with TRBJ2-1; D is ambiguous. The CDR3 is 15 amino acids. The germline V gene encodes CDR1 SGHTA and CDR2 FQGTGA. V gave up 4 bases and J gave up 7 bases, with 17 bases separating them. The CDR3 bases are TGTGCCAGCAGCTCTCACCTGGGGTTTAATAATGAGCAGTTCTTC. Translating gives CASSSHLGFNNEQFF.

The chain carries TRBV12-5 and TRBJ2-1, with 11 bases matching TRBD2. The junction had 4 bases not matched to a gene; V was cut back by 9 bases and J by 6 bases. This CDR3 comprises 13 residues. Germline V gene data show CDR1 as LGHNT and CDR2 as FRNRAP. The CDR3 region is CASGTSGSNEQFF. CDR3 sequence (DNA): TGTGCTAGCGGGACTAGCGGATCCAATGAGCAGTTCTTC.

This chain joins TRBV19 and TRBJ1-1, with D uncertain. This CDR3 contains 11 residues. The V gene's germline CDR1 is LNHDA and CDR2 SQIVND (reference sequence). V was clipped by 6 bases and J by 11 bases, with 13 bases between them. The CDR3 is CASSIGRRAFF. CDR3 DNA: TGTGCCAGTAGCATTGGTCGGCGGGCTTTCTTT.

This clonotype appeared a few times. The J gene is TRBJ2-3, the V gene TRBV30; either TRBD1 or TRBD2 may fit D (5 bases each). CDR1 GTSNPN and CDR2 SVGIG come from the germline V gene (reference sequence). The V end was cut by 1 base, the J end by 4 bases, with 12 bases between. The CDR3 sequence is 14 residues long. The CDR3, as DNA: TGTGCCTGGAGTGCTGGGACCCCCCCAGATACGCAGTATTTT. Protein: CAWSAGTPPDTQYF. The variable domain in full, with the rest retrieved from reference TRBV30 and TRBJ2-3, is SQTIHQWPATLVQPVGSPLSLECTVEGTSNPNLYWYRQAAGRGLQLLFYSVGIGQISSEVPQNLSASRPQDRQFILSSKKLLLSDSGFYLCAWSAGTPPDTQYFGPGTRLTVL.

This clonotype has a count of ten or more. Relative to the germline gene, one junction end is altered; a read error may explain this. This chain joins TRBV5-1 and TRBJ2-5; a weak D match, TRBD2 (5 bases). This CDR3 is built from 14 residues. CDR1 SGHRS and CDR2 YFSETQ come from the germline V gene. The CDR3 coding sequence is TGTGCCAGCAGTTTAGGCAGCGGCCAAGAGACCCAGTACTTC. It specifies CASSLGSGQETQYF. The whole variable domain, filled in from reference TRBV5-1 and TRBJ2-5, reads KAGVTQTPRYLIKTRGQQVTLSCSPISGHRSVSWYQQTPGQGLQFLFEYFSETQRNKGNFPGRFSGRQFSNSRSEMNVSTLELGDSALYLCASSLGSGQETQYFGPGTRLLVL.

This clonotype came up many times. This chain links TRBV11-1 with TRBJ2-7; 7 bases map to TRBD2. Trimming at V came to 5 bases and at J to 1 base, leaving 5 bases not matched to a gene. The germline CDR1 and CDR2 sequences are SGHAT and FQDESV (reference sequence). The CDR3 extends over 14 amino acids. Written as DNA, the CDR3 is TGTGCCAGCAGCCAAGCGGGAATTTCCTACGAGCAGTACTTC. Protein product: CASSQAGISYEQYF.

This clonotype has a count of ten or more. The CDR3 bases are TGTGCCAGCAGTTTTTACTTGACAGGGAAAGAGACCCAGTACTTC. Its protein product is CASSFYLTGKETQYF. This chain links TRBV6-1 with TRBJ2-5, with 7 bases that match TRBD1. The V and J ends lost 5 bases and 3 bases, in that order; junction bases with no gene match: 9. The CDR3 is 15 residues long. The germline gives CDR1 MNHNS, CDR2 SASEGT.

The chain carries TRBV15 and TRBJ2-2; 8 bases match TRBD1. The J segment lost 3 bases and the V segment lost 5 bases, leaving 8 bases of the junction unmatched. Germline V gene lookup returns CDR1 LNHNV and CDR2 YYDKDF (reference sequence). The CDR3 runs to 16 residues. The CDR3 coding sequence is TGTGCCACCAGCGGACAGGGAGAGGGTTACACCGGGGAGCTGTTTTTT. It codes for CATSGQGEGYTGELFF.

In its sample, this clonotype was seen a few times. One junction end disagrees with the germline gene, perhaps due to a read error. The J gene is TRBJ2-3, the V gene TRBV9, with 7 bases that match TRBD1. Germline V gene lookup returns CDR1 SGDLS and CDR2 YYNGEE. This CDR3 is built from 12 residues. The CDR3 protein is CQGTEHTDTQYF. DNA for the CDR3: TGCCAGGGGACAGAACACACAGATACGCAGTATTTT.

This chain links TRBV5-1 with TRBJ2-7; 14 nucleotides line up with TRBD2. Per germline, CDR1 SGHRS and CDR2 YFSETQ. Trimming removed 4 bases from V and 2 bases from J; junction bases left unmatched: 5. The CDR3 totals 16 residues. The CDR3 protein is CASSTGLAGAPYEQYF. As DNA, the CDR3 is TGCGCCAGCAGCACGGGACTAGCGGGAGCTCCCTACGAGCAGTACTTC.

This clonotype showed up many times. The chain links TRBV12-3 or TRBV12-4 to TRBJ1-2, with 8 positions matching TRBD1. The CDR3 covers 14 residues. Trimming at V came to 5 bases and at J to 8 bases, leaving 10 bases not matched to a gene. The CDR3 bases are TGTGCCAGCAGTCCCAGGGACAGGCGGAACGGCTACACCTTC. Translated, it gives CASSPRDRRNGYTF.

This clonotype has at least ten counts. The chain is built from TRBV6-1 and TRBJ1-1; D is unresolved. Deletions cut 7 bases from V and 2 bases from J, with 11 bases between. Germline V gives CDR1 MNHNS, CDR2 SASEGT. This CDR3 is built from 13 residues. In nucleotides, the CDR3 is TGTGCCAGCATGGCGACAACCAACACTGAAGCTTTCTTT. It translates to CASMATTNTEAFF.

In its sample, this clonotype was seen many times. This rearrangement joins TRBV2 to TRBJ1-1; 7 bases line up with TRBD1. Germline-derived CDR1 and CDR2 are SNHLY and FYNNEI. With V trimmed by 5 bases and J by 9 bases, 3 bases remained unmatched. This CDR3 is built from 11 residues. CDR3 sequence (DNA): TGTGCCAGCAGTTGGGACAGTAAAGCTTTCTTT. Amino acids: CASSWDSKAFF. Full variable domain (outside the CDR3, taken from reference TRBV2 and TRBJ1-1): EPEVTQTPSHQVTQMGQEVILRCVPISNHLYFYWYRQILGQKVEFLVSFYNNEISEKSEIFDDQFSVERPDGSNFTLKIRSTKLEDSAMYFCASSWDSKAFFGQGTRLTVV.